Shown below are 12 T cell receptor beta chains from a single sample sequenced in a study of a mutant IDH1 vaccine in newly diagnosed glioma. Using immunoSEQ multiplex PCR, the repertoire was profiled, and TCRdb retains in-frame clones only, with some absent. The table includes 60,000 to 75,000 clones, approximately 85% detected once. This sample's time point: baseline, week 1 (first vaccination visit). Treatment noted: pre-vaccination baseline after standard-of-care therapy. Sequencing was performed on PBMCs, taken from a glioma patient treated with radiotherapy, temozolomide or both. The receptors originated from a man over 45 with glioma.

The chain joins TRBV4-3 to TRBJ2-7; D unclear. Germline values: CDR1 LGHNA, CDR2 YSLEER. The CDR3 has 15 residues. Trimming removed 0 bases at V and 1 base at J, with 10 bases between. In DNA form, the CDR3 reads TGCGCCAGCAGCCAAGATCAAGGGCGATCCTACGAGCAGTACTTC. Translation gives CASSQDQGRSYEQYF.

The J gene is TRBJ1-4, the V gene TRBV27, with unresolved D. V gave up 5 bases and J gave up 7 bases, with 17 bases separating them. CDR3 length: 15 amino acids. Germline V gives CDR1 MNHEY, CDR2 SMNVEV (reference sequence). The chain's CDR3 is CASSLTRPPGEKLFF. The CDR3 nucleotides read TGTGCCAGCAGTCTTACTAGGCCGCCGGGTGAAAAACTGTTTTTT.

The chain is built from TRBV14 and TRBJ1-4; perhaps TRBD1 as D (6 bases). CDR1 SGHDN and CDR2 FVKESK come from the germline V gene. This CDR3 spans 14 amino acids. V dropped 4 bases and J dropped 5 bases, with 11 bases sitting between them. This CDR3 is CASSPRDTNEKLFF. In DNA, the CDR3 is TGTGCCAGCAGCCCCAGGGACACCAATGAAAAACTGTTTTTT.

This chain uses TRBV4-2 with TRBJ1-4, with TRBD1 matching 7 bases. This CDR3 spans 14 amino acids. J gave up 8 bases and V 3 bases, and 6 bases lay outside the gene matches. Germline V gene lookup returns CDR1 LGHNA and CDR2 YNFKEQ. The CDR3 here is CASSHRTGEEKLFF. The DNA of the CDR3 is TGTGCCAGCAGCCACCGGACAGGAGAAGAAAAACTGTTTTTT.

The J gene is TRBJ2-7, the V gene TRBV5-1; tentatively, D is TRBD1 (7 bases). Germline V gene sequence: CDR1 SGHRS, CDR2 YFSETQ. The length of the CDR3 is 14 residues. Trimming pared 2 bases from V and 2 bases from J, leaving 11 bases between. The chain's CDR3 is CASSFSGGTYEQYF. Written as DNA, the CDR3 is TGCGCCAGCAGCTTCTCAGGGGGGACCTACGAGCAGTACTTC.

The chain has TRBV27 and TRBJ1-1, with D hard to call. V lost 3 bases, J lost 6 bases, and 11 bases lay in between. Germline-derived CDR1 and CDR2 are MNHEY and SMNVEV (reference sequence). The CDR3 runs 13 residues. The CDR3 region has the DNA TGTGCCAGCAGTTTCCAGGCCGGGGCTGAAGCTTTCTTT. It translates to CASSFQAGAEAFF.

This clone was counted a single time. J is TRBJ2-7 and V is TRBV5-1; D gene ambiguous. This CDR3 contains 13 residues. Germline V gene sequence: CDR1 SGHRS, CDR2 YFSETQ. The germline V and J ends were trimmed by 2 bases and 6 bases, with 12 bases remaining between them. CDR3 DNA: TGCGCCAGCAGCTTCGCCGGCCCCTCCGAGCAGTACTTC. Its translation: CASSFAGPSEQYF.

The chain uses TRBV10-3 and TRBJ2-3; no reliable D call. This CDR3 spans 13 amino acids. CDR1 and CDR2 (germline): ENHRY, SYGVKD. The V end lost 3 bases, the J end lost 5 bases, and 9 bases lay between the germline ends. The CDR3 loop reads CAISDQLGDTQYF. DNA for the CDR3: TGTGCCATCAGTGACCAATTGGGAGATACGCAGTATTTT.

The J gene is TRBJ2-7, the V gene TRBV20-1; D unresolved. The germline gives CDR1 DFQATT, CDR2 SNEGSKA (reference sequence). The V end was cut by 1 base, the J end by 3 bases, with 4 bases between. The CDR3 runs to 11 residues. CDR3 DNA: TGCAGTGCTAGAGGAGACTACGAGCAGTACTTC. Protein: CSARGDYEQYF.

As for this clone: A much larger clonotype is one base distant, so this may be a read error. CDR3: CASSLAGYTEAFF. The CDR3 DNA sequence: TGTGCCAGCAGCTTAGCGGGGTACACTGAAGCTTTCTTT. The V call is TRBV7-2, the J call TRBJ1-1; D unresolved. From germline, CDR1 is SGHTA and CDR2 FQGNSA. The CDR3 runs 13 residues. V was shortened by 0 bases and J by 3 bases, with 5 bases between the two germline ends.

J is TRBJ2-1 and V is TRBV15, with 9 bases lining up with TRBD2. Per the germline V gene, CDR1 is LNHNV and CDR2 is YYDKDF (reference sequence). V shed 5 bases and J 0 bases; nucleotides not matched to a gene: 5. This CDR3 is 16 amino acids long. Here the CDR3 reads CATSPWRGGSYNEQFF. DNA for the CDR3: TGTGCCACCAGCCCCTGGCGGGGGGGCTCCTACAATGAGCAGTTCTTC.

CDR3 sequence: CASSYSTATEGEQYF. CDR3 in DNA: TGTGCCAGCAGCTATTCGACAGCCACGGAGGGAGAGCAGTACTTC. The V and J genes are TRBV7-2 and TRBJ2-7; maybe TRBD2 (6 bases). Germline V CDR1 and CDR2: SGHTA, FQGNSA. The CDR3 runs 15 residues. V gave up 4 bases and J gave up 7 bases, with 20 bases separating them.